These 32 T cell receptor beta chains were sequenced from one sample in a study of blood T cell repertoires in COVID-19. Sequencing was performed with immunoSEQ multiplex PCR; in TCRdb, only in-frame clones are kept and a portion is missing. The sample consists of hundreds of thousands of clones, 85% of them appearing once. Specimen: PBMCs or T cells enriched from blood (not recorded which). Receptors originate from a woman between 45 and 65 years old who had recovered from COVID-19.

The rearrangement joins TRBV11-2 to TRBJ1-2, with 7 bases aligning to TRBD1. V lost 5 bases and J lost 1; bases outside the gene matches: 4. The CDR3 extends over 14 amino acids. Per germline, CDR1 SGHAT and CDR2 FQNNGV. The CDR3 spells CASSGRDSNYGYTF. The CDR3 DNA reads as TGTGCCAGCAGCGGCCGGGACAGTAACTATGGCTACACCTTC. Together with reference TRBV11-2 and TRBJ1-2, the CDR3 gives the full variable domain: EAGVAQSPRYKIIEKRQSVAFWCNPISGHATLYWYQQILGQGPKLLIQFQNNGVVDDSQLPKDRFSAERLKGVDSTLKIQPAKLEDSAVYLCASSGRDSNYGYTFGSGTRLTVV.

The chain uses TRBV5-1 and TRBJ1-4; tentative D call: TRBD1 (5 bases). Germline CDR1 is SGHRS and CDR2 is YFSETQ. This CDR3 is built from 17 residues. Trimming took 0 bases from V and 8 from J, leaving 20 bases between them. The CDR3 reads CASSLGWGDGGEEKLFF. CDR3 in DNA: TGCGCCAGCAGCTTGGGATGGGGGGACGGAGGGGAAGAAAAACTGTTTTTT.

V usage is TRBV5-4 and J usage is TRBJ2-2, with D hard to call. From germline, CDR1 is SGHNT and CDR2 YYREEE (reference sequence). This CDR3 spans 14 amino acids. V was pared by 2 bases and J by 0 bases, with 5 bases between. This CDR3 reads CASSFSANTGELFF. The CDR3 DNA reads TGTGCCAGCAGCTTTTCGGCGAACACCGGGGAGCTGTTTTTT.

The rearrangement links TRBV5-1 to TRBJ2-5; D is unresolved. This CDR3 has 17 amino acids. V was pared by 0 bases and J by 0 bases, with 15 bases between. The germline CDR1 and CDR2 sequences are SGHRS and YFSETQ. The CDR3 loop is CASSLGQNQINQETQYF. The DNA of the CDR3 is TGCGCCAGCAGCTTGGGTCAGAACCAAATTAACCAAGAGACCCAGTACTTC.

This chain joins TRBV6-5 and TRBJ2-1; 9 nucleotides align to TRBD1. The CDR3 has 15 residues. With V trimmed by 5 bases and J by 7 bases, 9 bases remained unmatched. CDR1 is MNHEY, CDR2 SVGAGI, per germline. Written as DNA, the CDR3 is TGTGCCAGCAGTCAGACAGGGGGTGGTGCAAATGAGCAGTTCTTC. Residues: CASSQTGGGANEQFF.

This clone was counted a single time. CDR3 sequence: CASSSPGTGVGYGYTF. DNA of the CDR3: TGTGCCAGCAGCAGTCCCGGGACAGGGGTCGGCTATGGCTACACCTTC. The chain is built from TRBV28 and TRBJ1-2, with 10 bases lining up with TRBD1. The CDR3 runs to 16 residues. Trimming removed 6 bases from V and 4 bases from J; junction bases left unmatched: 11. Germline values: CDR1 MDHEN, CDR2 SYDVKM.

The chain has TRBV27 and TRBJ2-7, with 10 positions matching TRBD1. The junction had 5 bases not matched to a gene; V was cut back by 10 bases and J by 2 bases. Per the germline V gene, CDR1 is MNHEY and CDR2 is SMNVEV (reference sequence). The CDR3 contains 13 residues. The CDR3 loop is CATRQGATYEQYF. In DNA form, the CDR3 reads TGTGCCACCCGACAGGGGGCCACCTACGAGCAGTACTTC.

The chain combines TRBV7-8 with TRBJ2-5, with D unclear. Trimming took 5 bases from V and 0 from J, leaving 4 bases between them. CDR3 length: 12 amino acids. CDR1 SGHVS and CDR2 FQNEAQ come from the germline V gene. CDR3 nucleotides: TGTGCCAGCAGCCCGTACCAAGAGACCCAGTACTTC. It yields the protein CASSPYQETQYF.

J is TRBJ1-2 and V is TRBV19; D not resolved. Deletions cut 0 bases from V and 2 bases from J, with 13 bases between. Germline lookup yields CDR1 LNHDA and CDR2 SQIVND (reference sequence). The CDR3 length is 16 residues. The CDR3 DNA follows: TGTGCCAGTAGTATAGAGGCGGGCTCTGGGAACTATGGCTACACCTTC. Amino acid sequence: CASSIEAGSGNYGYTF. The full variable domain, with the rest looked up from reference TRBV19 and TRBJ1-2, is DGGITQSPKYLFRKEGQNVTLSCEQNLNHDAMYWYRQDPGQGLRLIYYSQIVNDFQKGDIAEGYSVSREKKESFPLTVTSAQKNPTAFYLCASSIEAGSGNYGYTFGSGTRLTVV.

The chain combines TRBV4-3 with TRBJ1-2; 7 bases match TRBD1. The V gene end was trimmed by 1 base and the J gene end by 4 bases; junction bases not matched to a gene: 3. Germline CDR1 and CDR2: LGHNA and YSLEER. CDR3 length: 14 amino acids. The chain's CDR3 is CASSQVTGPYGYTF. In DNA, the CDR3 is TGCGCCAGCAGCCAAGTGACAGGGCCCTATGGCTACACCTTC.

The genes are TRBV27 and TRBJ2-1; D might be TRBD2 (7 bases). The germline CDR1 and CDR2 sequences are MNHEY and SMNVEV (reference sequence). The CDR3 is 14 amino acids. V lost 2 bases to trimming and J lost 9 bases, with 14 bases between them. The CDR3 DNA follows: TGTGCCAGCAGTTTAGTTCAGGGGAGGGCTGAGCAGTTCTTC. This gives the protein CASSLVQGRAEQFF.

V gene TRBV7-2 combines with J gene TRBJ1-3, with D possibly TRBD1 on 5 matching bases. Trimming removed 1 base from V and 0 bases from J, with 13 bases in between. This CDR3 comprises 17 residues. Germline values: CDR1 SGHTA, CDR2 FQGNSA. Here the CDR3 reads CASSLEGRGFSGNTIYF. The CDR3 DNA follows: TGTGCCAGCAGCTTAGAAGGGAGGGGCTTCTCTGGAAACACCATATATTTT.

This clone has just a few counts. The chain joins TRBV3-1 (or the pseudogene TRBV3-2) to TRBJ1-3, with D possibly matching TRBD1 (5 bases). This CDR3 is built from 16 residues. Germline V lookup: CDR1 LGHDT, CDR2 YNNKEL (reference sequence). The V and J ends lost 1 base and 1 base respectively, with 11 bases between them. The CDR3 region is CASSQGGLKSGNTIYF. CDR3 sequence (DNA): TGTGCCAGCAGCCAAGGGGGACTGAAATCTGGAAACACCATATATTTT.

V is TRBV28 and J is TRBJ1-6; TRBD1 agrees at 8 bases. The CDR3 is 15 residues long. V lost 5 bases and J lost 5; bases outside the gene matches: 5. Per the germline V gene, CDR1 is MDHEN and CDR2 is SYDVKM. The CDR3 region is CASSPRTGNNSPLHF. CDR3 DNA sequence: TGTGCCAGCAGTCCTCGGACAGGGAATAATTCACCCCTCCACTTT.

This clone appeared a few times. The J gene is TRBJ1-1, the V gene TRBV19; D is unresolved. CDR3 length equals 13 residues. V lost 9 bases and J lost 0, with 11 bases in between. The germline gives CDR1 LNHDA, CDR2 SQIVND (reference sequence). CDR3 nucleotide sequence: TGTGCCAGCAGGCCTATAATGAACACTGAAGCTTTCTTT. Its protein is CASRPIMNTEAFF. The full variable domain, completed using reference TRBV19 and TRBJ1-1, is DGGITQSPKYLFRKEGQNVTLSCEQNLNHDAMYWYRQDPGQGLRLIYYSQIVNDFQKGDIAEGYSVSREKKESFPLTVTSAQKNPTAFYLCASRPIMNTEAFFGQGTRLTVV.

The rearrangement uses TRBV7-3 and TRBJ2-1; D is ambiguous. This CDR3 is built from 16 residues. V was clipped by 2 bases and J by 9 bases, with 20 bases between them. The germline V gene has CDR1 SGHTA and CDR2 FQGTGA. The CDR3 region is CASSLQALVSRSEQFF. In nucleotides, the CDR3 is TGTGCCAGCAGCTTACAGGCACTTGTCTCGCGTAGTGAGCAGTTCTTC.

The chain joins TRBV2 to TRBJ1-1; D gene ambiguous. CDR1 is SNHLY and CDR2 is FYNNEI in the germline V gene. V lost 5 bases, J lost 6 bases, and 19 bases lay in between. The CDR3 runs to 15 residues. CDR3 DNA sequence: TGTGCCAGCAGTTCAGGCCCTCGCACGATCCCTGAAGCTTTCTTT. Residues: CASSSGPRTIPEAFF.

This chain uses TRBV3-1 (or the pseudogene TRBV3-2) with TRBJ2-1; D gene unclear. There are 11 residues in the CDR3. Germline V gene data show CDR1 as LGHDT and CDR2 as YNNKEL (reference sequence). V lost 7 bases and J 9 bases, leaving 10 bases between the germline ends. The CDR3 region has the DNA TGTGCCAGCACTCCCAACGGTGAGCAGTTCTTC. It encodes CASTPNGEQFF.

This clone qualifies as medium-sized. The chain couples TRBV6-2 or TRBV6-3 to TRBJ1-2; D gene unclear. This CDR3 is 11 amino acids long. Trimming shortened V by 6 bases and J by 4 bases, and 6 bases separated the two germline ends. CDR1 is MNHEY, CDR2 SVGEGT, per germline. CDR3 protein: CASSIGYGYTF. As DNA, the CDR3 is TGTGCCAGCAGCATCGGCTATGGCTACACCTTC.

As DNA, the CDR3 is TGCGCCAGTGTCGCACAGGGGGGCCGGGAAGATACGCAGTATTTT. Translating it yields CASVAQGGREDTQYF. The chain links TRBV10-2 to TRBJ2-3; TRBD1 matches at 8 bases. CDR3 size: 15 residues. The V gene end was trimmed by 9 bases and the J gene end by 5 bases; junction bases not matched to a gene: 13. Germline V CDR1 and CDR2: WSHSY, SAAADI.

The chain recombines TRBV3-1 (or the pseudogene TRBV3-2) with TRBJ1-2; D is unclear. Germline CDR1 and CDR2: LGHDT and YNNKEL (reference sequence). V was cut by 4 bases and J by 8 bases, with 17 bases left in between. CDR3 length equals 14 residues. The CDR3 nucleotides read TGTGCCAGCAGCCTTACCAACAGTCCTATGGGCTACACCTTC. This sequence encodes CASSLTNSPMGYTF.

The chain employs TRBV10-1 and TRBJ2-2, with TRBD2 matching over 7 bases. From germline, CDR1 is WNHNN and CDR2 SYGVQD (reference sequence). V trimming: 2 bases; J trimming: 3 bases; junction bases outside the gene matches: 0. The CDR3 spans 14 residues. The CDR3 spells CASSEAGDTGELFF. The CDR3 nucleotides read TGCGCCAGCAGTGAGGCGGGGGACACCGGGGAGCTGTTTTTT.

This clone was seen once. This chain links TRBV5-1 with TRBJ1-2, with D hard to call. Trimming cost V 0 bases and J 8 bases, with 8 bases left between them. Germline lookup yields CDR1 SGHRS and CDR2 YFSETQ. CDR3 size: 12 residues. The DNA for the CDR3 is TGCGCCAGCAGCTTGGGAGAGGTGGGCTACACCTTC. The encoded protein is CASSLGEVGYTF.

The V call is TRBV15, the J call TRBJ1-2, with D tentatively TRBD1 (5 bases). V lost 3 bases and J lost 1, with 12 bases in between. The CDR3 runs 15 residues. CDR1 LNHNV and CDR2 YYDKDF come from the germline V gene (reference sequence). In nucleotides, the CDR3 is TGTGCCACCAGCAGCTCTGGGGCGATTAACTATGGCTACACCTTC. Its translation is CATSSSGAINYGYTF.

The V gene is TRBV11-2, the J gene TRBJ2-7; D gene uncertain. Germline CDR1 reads SGHAT; CDR2 reads FQNNGV. The CDR3 is 13 residues long. The V end lost 1 base, the J end lost 4 bases, and 8 bases lay between the germline ends. CDR3 coding DNA: TGTGCCAGCAGCTTAGGGTCACAGTACGAGCAGTACTTC. Protein: CASSLGSQYEQYF.

This rearrangement joins TRBV11-3 to TRBJ2-2, with D possibly TRBD1 on 7 matching bases. The V gene's germline CDR1 is SGHNT and CDR2 YENEEA. CDR3 length equals 14 residues. Trimming shortened V by 5 bases and J by 4 bases, and 11 bases separated the two germline ends. CDR3 bases: TGTGCCAGCAGCGCGGGACAGCTCACCGGGGAGCTGTTTTTT. Protein sequence: CASSAGQLTGELFF.

This clone was detected only a few times. The genes are TRBV5-1 and TRBJ1-1, with 10 bases aligning to TRBD1. This CDR3 has 15 amino acids. CDR1 and CDR2 from the germline V gene are SGHRS and YFSETQ. After removal of 3 bases from V and 3 bases from J, the junction contained 5 bases not matched to a gene. The CDR3: CASSWGQGRDTEAFF. Here the CDR3 DNA reads TGCGCCAGCAGCTGGGGACAGGGGCGGGACACTGAAGCTTTCTTT.

The chain links TRBV2 to TRBJ1-4; the D gene is possibly TRBD1 (6 bases). Germline V gene lookup returns CDR1 SNHLY and CDR2 FYNNEI. V was cut by 7 bases and J by 8 bases, with 20 bases left in between. This CDR3 is 15 amino acids long. The CDR3 DNA reads TGTGCCAGCATTGGGGGCTCAGGGGTTCGGGAAAAACTGTTTTTT. Protein sequence: CASIGGSGVREKLFF.

The chain combines TRBV5-1 with TRBJ2-1, with a tentative D call TRBD1 (6 bases). The germline V and J ends were trimmed by 1 base and 7 bases, with 15 bases remaining between them. The CDR3 is 15 amino acids. Germline CDR1 and CDR2: SGHRS and YFSETQ. CDR3 DNA: TGCGCCAGCAGCTTGAACGCAGGGGTAACTAATGAGCAGTTCTTC. Translated: CASSLNAGVTNEQFF.

This chain uses TRBV7-8 with TRBJ2-7; D is perhaps TRBD1 (6 bases). This CDR3 contains 15 residues. Deletions cut 4 bases from V and 2 bases from J, with 15 bases between. CDR1 is SGHVS, CDR2 FQNEAQ, per germline. The CDR3 loop reads CASSSGAIAPYEQYF. DNA of the CDR3: TGTGCCAGCAGCTCAGGGGCGATCGCCCCCTACGAGCAGTACTTC.

The chain recombines TRBV21-1 with TRBJ2-5; the table's D gene call, TRBD2, was not cross checked with the DNA. TRBV21-1 is a pseudogene locus. This CDR3 has 17 residues. CDR3 coding DNA: TGTGCCAGCAGCAAAGAGGATCGGGGGGCCAAACAAGAGACCCAGTACTTC. The encoded protein is CASSKEDRGAKQETQYF.

The rearrangement joins TRBV5-1 to TRBJ2-2, with D perhaps matching TRBD1 (7 bases). Per germline, CDR1 SGHRS and CDR2 YFSETQ. V was clipped by 2 bases and J by 5 bases, with 13 bases between them. The CDR3 contains 15 residues. The CDR3 spells CASSFETGRTGELFF. The CDR3, as DNA: TGCGCCAGCAGCTTCGAGACAGGGAGGACCGGGGAGCTGTTTTTT. The whole variable domain, filled in from reference TRBV5-1 and TRBJ2-2, reads KAGVTQTPRYLIKTRGQQVTLSCSPISGHRSVSWYQQTPGQGLQFLFEYFSETQRNKGNFPGRFSGRQFSNSRSEMNVSTLELGDSALYLCASSFETGRTGELFFGEGSRLTVL.